One sample yielded the 25 T cell receptor beta chains listed below, sequenced in a study of cytomegalovirus exposure and HLA in healthy donors. The PCR had 60 Vbeta and 13 Jbeta primers. Repertoires were generated with immunoSEQ multiplex PCR, while TCRdb's copy carries only in-frame clones and drops some. The profile shows approximately 150,000 clones, about 80% of them singletons. The sample consisted of PBMCs. Receptors originate from a man between 25 and 39 years old in good health and CMV-seronegative.

The V gene is TRBV30, the J gene TRBJ1-2, with D perhaps matching TRBD1 (6 bases). Germline lookup yields CDR1 GTSNPN and CDR2 SVGIG (reference sequence). Between the trimmed V and J ends, which lost 0 bases and 3 bases, there was a span of 11 bases. The CDR3 is made up of 14 amino acids. CDR3 nucleotides: TGTGCCTGGAGTGTACTCGGACAGTACTATGGCTACACCTTC. Residues: CAWSVLGQYYGYTF.

CDR3 nucleotide sequence: TGTGCCAGCAGGGGGGACAGTAGCTCCTACGAGCAGTACTTC. It yields the protein CASRGDSSSYEQYF. The chain recombines TRBV28 with TRBJ2-7, with TRBD1 matching over 7 bases. CDR3 length: 14 residues. Germline loops: CDR1 MDHEN, CDR2 SYDVKM. The J segment lost 0 bases and the V segment lost 6 bases, leaving 5 bases of the junction unmatched.

V usage is TRBV11-2 and J usage is TRBJ2-7, with 7 bases matching TRBD2. The CDR3 is made up of 15 amino acids. With V trimmed by 0 bases and J by 1 base, 3 bases remained unmatched. Germline loops: CDR1 SGHAT, CDR2 FQNNGV. The CDR3 region has the DNA TGTGCCAGCAGCTTAGAAGTGGGGGGGTCCTACGAGCAGTACTTC. It encodes CASSLEVGGSYEQYF.

This rearrangement joins TRBV30 to TRBJ1-4; the match to TRBD1 covers 7 bases. CDR1 and CDR2 (germline): GTSNPN, SVGIG (reference sequence). Trimming removed 0 bases from V and 11 bases from J; junction bases left unmatched: 12. The CDR3 sequence is 15 residues long. CDR3 DNA sequence: TGTGCCTGGAGTGTAGATGGGACAGAGCGTAGGAAACTGTTTTTT. Protein sequence: CAWSVDGTERRKLFF.

This clone has a handful of counts. The chain couples TRBV7-2 to TRBJ2-1, with TRBD1 as a possible D gene (5 bases). The CDR3 consists of 13 residues. Per the germline V gene, CDR1 is SGHTA and CDR2 is FQGNSA. V was pared by 4 bases and J by 4 bases, with 8 bases between. CDR3 bases: TGTGCCAGCAGCTCCAGACAGTACAATGAGCAGTTCTTC. As protein: CASSSRQYNEQFF.

This clone was seen more than once but under ten times. This chain connects TRBV7-8 to TRBJ2-5; D is possibly TRBD2 (6 bases). CDR1 is SGHVS, CDR2 FQNEAQ, per germline. The CDR3 totals 16 residues. Trimming took 2 bases from V and 2 from J, leaving 15 bases between them. This CDR3 reads CASSLRGKLGQETQYF. The CDR3 bases are TGTGCCAGCAGCTTACGCGGGAAGTTAGGGCAAGAGACCCAGTACTTC.

In the case of this clone: This sample includes further DNA sequences coding for the same CDR3. This chain links TRBV19 with TRBJ1-4; 8 nucleotides line up with TRBD1. Unmatched junction bases numbered 4, after V lost 3 bases and J lost 7 bases. The CDR3 loop spans 14 amino acids. Germline V gene data show CDR1 as LNHDA and CDR2 as SQIVND (reference sequence). CDR3 nucleotide sequence: TGTGCCAGTAGTATCCAGGGGGCTGGTGAAAAACTGTTTTTT. Translating it yields CASSIQGAGEKLFF.

V usage is TRBV7-6 and J usage is TRBJ2-7, with a tentative D call TRBD1 (6 bases). This CDR3 has 12 residues. Trimming stripped 5 bases from V and 10 bases from J, with 15 bases between. Germline V lookup: CDR1 SGHVS, CDR2 FNYEAQ. The CDR3 nucleotides are TGTGCCAGCAGCACGATAAACAGGGTACAGTACTTC. It encodes CASSTINRVQYF. The full variable domain, rest sourced from reference TRBV7-6 and TRBJ2-7, is GAGVSQSPRYKVTKRGQDVALRCDPISGHVSLYWYRQALGQGPEFLTYFNYEAQQDKSGLPNDRFSAERPEGSISTLTIQRTEQRDSAMYRCASSTINRVQYFGPGTRLTVT.

The chain couples TRBV6-1 to TRBJ1-3, with D possibly TRBD1 on 6 matching bases. The V gene lost 4 bases and the J gene lost 3 bases, with 13 bases spanning the gap. Per germline, CDR1 MNHNS and CDR2 SASEGT. This CDR3 is built from 15 residues. The CDR3 DNA sequence: TGTGCCAGCAGTGGTTCAGGGGCATATGGAAACACCATATATTTT. Its protein product is CASSGSGAYGNTIYF.

This clone is a singleton in its sample. The chain employs TRBV7-8 and TRBJ2-5; 10 bases map to TRBD2. V gave up 3 bases and J gave up 5 bases; unmatched junction bases: 3. In germline, CDR1 is SGHVS, CDR2 FQNEAQ. The CDR3 length is 14 residues. This chain's CDR3 is CASSFASGSETQYF. Written as DNA, the CDR3 is TGTGCCAGCAGCTTCGCTAGCGGGAGTGAGACCCAGTACTTC.

The V call is TRBV2, the J call TRBJ1-2; D is unresolved. Trimming stripped 3 bases from V and 1 base from J, with 9 bases between. The CDR3 is 14 amino acids. CDR1 and CDR2 (germline): SNHLY, FYNNEI. The CDR3 DNA reads TGTGCCAGCAGTGACTCAGGATTTAACTATGGCTACACCTTC. Residues: CASSDSGFNYGYTF.

This chain joins TRBV19 and TRBJ2-1; TRBD2 matches 11 bases. Losses at the gene ends were 5 bases for V and 2 bases for J; bases not matched to a gene: 2. Germline V gene lookup returns CDR1 LNHDA and CDR2 SQIVND (reference sequence). CDR3 length: 15 residues. The CDR3 DNA follows: TGTGCCAGTAGTTCGGGACTAGCGGCCTACAATGAGCAGTTCTTC. Protein sequence: CASSSGLAAYNEQFF.

The CDR3 here is CASSYSDRAPRPLHF. CDR3 sequence (DNA): TGTGCCAGCAGTTACTCGGACAGGGCCCCTAGGCCCCTCCACTTT. This chain links TRBV6-5 with TRBJ1-6; 8 positions agree with TRBD1. The length of the CDR3 is 15 residues. Germline loops: CDR1 MNHEY, CDR2 SVGAGI. With 0 bases clipped from V and 13 bases from J, the junction kept 8 bases outside the gene matches.

The chain combines TRBV9 with TRBJ2-7; TRBD2 matches 15 bases. Trimming took 3 bases from V and 7 from J; bases not matched to a gene: 2. This CDR3 contains 14 residues. Germline V gene data show CDR1 as SGDLS and CDR2 as YYNGEE. The CDR3 here is CASSGTSGRGEQYF. CDR3 nucleotides: TGTGCCAGCAGCGGGACTAGCGGGAGGGGGGAGCAGTACTTC.

This clone was picked up a small number of times. The J gene is TRBJ1-4, the V gene TRBV5-1; D may be TRBD1 (6 bases). There are 15 residues in the CDR3. CDR1 and CDR2 (germline): SGHRS, YFSETQ. Deletions cut 1 base from V and 3 bases from J, with 10 bases between. CDR3 sequence reads: CASSLSHRANEKLFF. CDR3 DNA: TGCGCCAGCAGCTTGTCACACAGGGCTAATGAAAAACTGTTTTTT.

This clone was seen a few times. The V call is TRBV19, the J call TRBJ2-7; TRBD1 matches at 9 bases. Looked up from germline, CDR1 is LNHDA and CDR2 is SQIVND (reference sequence). V trimming: 5 bases; J trimming: 2 bases; junction bases outside the gene matches: 7. The CDR3 runs 15 residues. CDR3 sequence: CASSYGQGLPYEQYF. CDR3 DNA sequence: TGTGCCAGTAGTTATGGACAGGGGCTGCCCTACGAGCAGTACTTC.

This clone appeared a few times. V is TRBV2 and J is TRBJ2-3; 11 nucleotides match TRBD2. With V trimmed by 4 bases and J by 1 base, 4 bases remained unmatched. The CDR3 is made up of 16 amino acids. From germline, CDR1 is SNHLY and CDR2 FYNNEI. The CDR3 nucleotides read TGTGCCAGCAGTGGGACTAGCGGGCAACGCACAGATACGCAGTATTTT. As protein: CASSGTSGQRTDTQYF.

The chain employs TRBV7-3 and TRBJ2-1; 8 bases match TRBD2. This CDR3 has 15 residues. V lost 3 bases and J lost 6; bases outside the gene matches: 7. Germline V gene data show CDR1 as SGHTA and CDR2 as FQGTGA. CDR3 DNA sequence: TGTGCCAGCAGCTTGCTGATGACTAGCGTCAATGAGCAGTTCTTC. This translates into CASSLLMTSVNEQFF.

The chain links TRBV9 to TRBJ2-2, with 9 bases aligning to TRBD2. The CDR3 is made up of 15 amino acids. CDR1 and CDR2 (germline): SGDLS, YYNGEE. Unmatched junction bases numbered 8, after V lost 4 bases and J lost 7 bases. DNA for the CDR3: TGTGCCAGCAGCCCCTTAGCGGGAGAGGGCGGGGAGCTGTTTTTT. This sequence encodes CASSPLAGEGGELFF.

The chain recombines TRBV6-6 with TRBJ2-5; 8 bases align to TRBD2. This CDR3 comprises 15 residues. Losses at the gene ends were 8 bases for V and 5 bases for J; bases not matched to a gene: 13. Germline V lookup: CDR1 MNHNY, CDR2 SVGAGI (reference sequence). The CDR3 DNA reads TGTGCCAGCGCCGCTAGGGACGGGAGGGTGGAGACCCAGTACTTC. It is translated as CASAARDGRVETQYF.

The rearrangement links TRBV7-9 to TRBJ1-1; D perhaps matches TRBD1 (5 bases). The V and J ends lost 5 bases and 3 bases respectively, with 13 bases between them. The CDR3 consists of 14 residues. The V gene's germline CDR1 is SEHNR and CDR2 FQNEAQ (reference sequence). The CDR3 region has the DNA TGTGCCAGCAGCGCCCAGGGTGGTTACACTGAAGCTTTCTTT. The encoded protein is CASSAQGGYTEAFF.

CDR3 protein: CASSLHSSNQPQHF. DNA of the CDR3: TGCGCCAGCAGCCTTCACAGTAGCAATCAGCCCCAGCATTTT. The V and J genes are TRBV4-1 and TRBJ1-5; D gene uncertain. Trimming stripped 4 bases from V and 0 bases from J, with 7 bases between. This CDR3 is 14 amino acids long. Germline CDR1 and CDR2: MGHRA and YSYEKL.

CDR3 region: CASSPILYRASYNEQFF. The DNA for the CDR3 is TGTGCCAGCAGCCCGATTCTGTACAGGGCATCCTACAATGAGCAGTTCTTC. The rearrangement links TRBV7-2 to TRBJ2-1; D possibly corresponds to TRBD1 (6 bases). The CDR3 contains 17 residues. V was cut by 5 bases and J by 1 base, with 18 bases left in between. Germline V CDR1 and CDR2: SGHTA, FQGNSA. The variable domain in full, with the rest retrieved from reference TRBV7-2 and TRBJ2-1, is GAGVSQSPSNKVTEKGKDVELRCDPISGHTALYWYRQSLGQGLEFLIYFQGNSAPDKSGLPSDRFSAERTGGSVSTLTIQRTQQEDSAVYLCASSPILYRASYNEQFFGPGTRLTVL.

J is TRBJ2-3 and V is TRBV7-8; TRBD1 might be the D (5 bases). This CDR3 has 16 residues. The V end lost 5 bases, the J end lost 0 bases, and 15 bases lay between the germline ends. The V gene's germline CDR1 is SGHVS and CDR2 FQNEAQ. CDR3 nucleotides: TGTGCCAGCAGCCTGGCTGGGGCCGGAAGCACAGATACGCAGTATTTT. Translating gives CASSLAGAGSTDTQYF.

The chain employs TRBV11-2 and TRBJ1-4; 10 nucleotides match TRBD1. The germline V gene encodes CDR1 SGHAT and CDR2 FQNNGV. This CDR3 contains 15 residues. Unmatched junction bases numbered 11, after V lost 6 bases and J lost 10 bases. Here the CDR3 reads CASSFPGQGSGKLFF. The CDR3 DNA follows: TGTGCCAGCAGTTTTCCGGGACAGGGGTCAGGAAAACTGTTTTTT.